The 7 T cell receptor beta chains below all came from one sample that was sequenced in a study of cytomegalovirus exposure and HLA in healthy donors. Use of 60 Vbeta and 13 Jbeta primers characterized the PCR. The data were produced by immunoSEQ multiplex PCR, yet TCRdb's version contains in-frame clones alone and is incomplete. The sample yields approximately 93,000 clones, 79% seen once. The sample taken for sequencing was PBMCs. All receptors come from a male donor in good health and CMV-seropositive.

CDR3 bases: TGCGCCAGCAGCGCGGCTACAGGGGTGACTGAAGCTTTCTTT. It yields the protein CASSAATGVTEAFF. The V and J genes are TRBV5-1 and TRBJ1-1; 7 bases map to TRBD1. Unmatched junction bases numbered 8, after V lost 4 bases and J lost 5 bases. CDR3 length: 14 residues. Germline CDR1 and CDR2: SGHRS and YFSETQ.

This chain uses TRBV7-3 with TRBJ2-1; TRBD1 agrees at 11 bases. J lost 1 base, V lost 2 bases, and 10 bases had no gene match. Germline V gene sequence: CDR1 SGHTA, CDR2 FQGTGA. The CDR3 contains 19 residues. The CDR3 DNA is TGTGCCAGCAGCTTAGGGCCGGGACAGGGGGTTATGTCCTACAATGAGCAGTTCTTC. This translates into CASSLGPGQGVMSYNEQFF.

The chain recombines TRBV30 with TRBJ2-5; 11 bases map to TRBD2. V lost 2 bases and J lost 2; bases outside the gene matches: 4. The CDR3 extends over 15 amino acids. Germline V gene lookup returns CDR1 GTSNPN and CDR2 SVGIG (reference sequence). In DNA, the CDR3 is TGTGCCTGGAGTCGACTAGCGGGATATCAAGAGACCCAGTACTTC. Its protein product is CAWSRLAGYQETQYF.

This sequence joins TRBV18 and TRBJ1-5; D ambiguous. Trimming stripped 6 bases from V and 2 bases from J, with 11 bases between. Germline V gene data show CDR1 as KGHSH and CDR2 as LQKENI. The CDR3 is made up of 14 amino acids. CDR3 residues: CASSLVGGNQPQHF. CDR3 DNA: TGTGCCAGCTCCCTCGTTGGAGGCAATCAGCCCCAGCATTTT.

J is TRBJ2-2 and V is TRBV7-8, with 9 bases identical to TRBD2. This CDR3 region has 18 residues. CDR1 and CDR2 (germline): SGHVS, FQNEAQ. The J segment lost 0 bases and the V segment lost 0 bases, leaving 5 bases of the junction unmatched. CDR3 protein: CASSLARLAGSNTGELFF. The DNA of the CDR3 is TGTGCCAGCAGCTTAGCCCGCCTAGCGGGGTCGAACACCGGGGAGCTGTTTTTT.

This sequence joins TRBV21-1 and TRBJ2-1; the table gives TRBD1 as D, unverified against the DNA. TRBV21-1 is assigned pseudogene status. The CDR3 extends over 13 amino acids. The CDR3 reads CAGDRDTYNEQFF. CDR3 bases: TGTGCCGGTGACCGGGACACTTACAATGAGCAGTTCTTC.

The chain recombines TRBV5-1 with TRBJ2-7; the D gene is possibly TRBD2 (6 bases). The V gene lost 1 base and the J gene lost 2 bases, with 13 bases spanning the gap. The germline CDR1 and CDR2 sequences are SGHRS and YFSETQ. This CDR3 comprises 15 residues. Here the CDR3 reads CASSLQAGSTYEQYF. The CDR3 nucleotides are TGCGCCAGCAGCTTGCAGGCCGGGAGTACCTACGAGCAGTACTTC. Variable domain in full (rest from reference TRBV5-1 and TRBJ2-7): KAGVTQTPRYLIKTRGQQVTLSCSPISGHRSVSWYQQTPGQGLQFLFEYFSETQRNKGNFPGRFSGRQFSNSRSEMNVSTLELGDSALYLCASSLQAGSTYEQYFGPGTRLTVT.